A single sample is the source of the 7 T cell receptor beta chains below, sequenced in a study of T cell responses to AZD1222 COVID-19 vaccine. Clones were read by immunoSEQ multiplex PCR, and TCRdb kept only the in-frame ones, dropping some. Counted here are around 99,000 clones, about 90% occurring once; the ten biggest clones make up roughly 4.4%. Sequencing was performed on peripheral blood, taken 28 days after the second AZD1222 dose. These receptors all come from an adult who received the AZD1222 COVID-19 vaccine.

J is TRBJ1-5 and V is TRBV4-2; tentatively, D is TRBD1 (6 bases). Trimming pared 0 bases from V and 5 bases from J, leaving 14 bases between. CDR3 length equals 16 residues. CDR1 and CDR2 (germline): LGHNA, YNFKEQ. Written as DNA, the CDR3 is TGTGCCAGCAGCCAAGAAGAGGGCAGGGGCGATCAGCCCCAGCATTTT. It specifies CASSQEEGRGDQPQHF.

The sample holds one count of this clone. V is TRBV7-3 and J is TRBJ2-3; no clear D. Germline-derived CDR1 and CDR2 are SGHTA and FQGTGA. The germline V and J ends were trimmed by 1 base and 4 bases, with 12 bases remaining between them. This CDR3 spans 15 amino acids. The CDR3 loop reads CASSLRGRPPDTQYF. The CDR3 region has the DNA TGTGCCAGCAGCTTAAGGGGTCGGCCCCCAGATACGCAGTATTTT.

The CDR3 reads CASSYSPGSNQPQHF. The CDR3 DNA is TGTGCCAGCAGTTACTCTCCGGGTAGCAATCAGCCCCAGCATTTT. The V gene is TRBV6-5, the J gene TRBJ1-5, with D unresolved. The CDR3 contains 15 residues. V lost 0 bases to trimming and J lost 0 bases, with 6 bases between them. Germline-derived CDR1 and CDR2 are MNHEY and SVGAGI.

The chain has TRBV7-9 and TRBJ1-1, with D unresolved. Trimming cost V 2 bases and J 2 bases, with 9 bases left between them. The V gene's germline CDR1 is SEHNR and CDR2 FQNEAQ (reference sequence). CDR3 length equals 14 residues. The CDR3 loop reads CASSLSPDNTEAFF. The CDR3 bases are TGTGCCAGCAGCTTATCACCAGATAACACTGAAGCTTTCTTT. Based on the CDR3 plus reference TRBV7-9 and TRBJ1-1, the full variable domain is DTGVSQNPRHKITKRGQNVTFRCDPISEHNRLYWYRQTLGQGPEFLTYFQNEAQLEKSRLLSDRFSAERPKGSFSTLEIQRTEQGDSAMYLCASSLSPDNTEAFFGQGTRLTVV.

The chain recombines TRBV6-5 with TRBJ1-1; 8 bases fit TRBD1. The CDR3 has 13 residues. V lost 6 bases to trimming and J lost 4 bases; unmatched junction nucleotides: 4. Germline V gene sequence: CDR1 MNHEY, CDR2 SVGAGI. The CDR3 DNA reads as TGTGCCAGCAGGACAGGGGAAGGCACTGAAGCTTTCTTT. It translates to CASRTGEGTEAFF.

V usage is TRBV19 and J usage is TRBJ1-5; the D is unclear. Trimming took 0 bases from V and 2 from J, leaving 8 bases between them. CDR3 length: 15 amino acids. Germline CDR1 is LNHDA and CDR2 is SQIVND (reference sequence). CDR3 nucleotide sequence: TGTGCCAGTAGTATAGATTTCCATGGCAATCAGCCCCAGCATTTT. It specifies CASSIDFHGNQPQHF.

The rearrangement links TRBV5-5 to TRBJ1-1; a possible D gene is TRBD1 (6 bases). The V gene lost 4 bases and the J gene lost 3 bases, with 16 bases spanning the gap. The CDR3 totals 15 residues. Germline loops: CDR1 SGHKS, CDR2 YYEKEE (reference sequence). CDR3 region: CASSRATGLDTEAFF. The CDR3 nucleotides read TGTGCCAGCAGCAGGGCCACAGGGTTGGACACTGAAGCTTTCTTT.